One and the same sample provided the 22 T cell receptor beta chains below, sequenced in a study of radiation and T cells in renal cell carcinoma. Time point indicated: blood 2 weeks post-SBRT. Treatment noted: 15 Gy SBRT to primary tumor, nephrectomy 4 weeks later. The repertoire was sequenced with immunoSEQ multiplex PCR; TCRdb's copy has only in-frame clones and lacks some. The sample holds tens of thousands of clones, roughly 80% seen once. Material: blood, obtained from a patient whose treatment included radiotherapy and nephrectomy. The receptors were sampled from a man in his fifties or sixties with renal cell carcinoma.

The CDR3 loop reads CASSLSTGQASYEQYF. The DNA for the CDR3 is TGCGCCAGCAGCTTGAGCACGGGACAGGCTTCCTACGAGCAGTACTTC. The rearrangement uses TRBV5-1 and TRBJ2-7; 8 bases align to TRBD1. Germline V gene sequence: CDR1 SGHRS, CDR2 YFSETQ. Trimming cost V 1 base and J 1 base; bases outside gene matches: 7. CDR3 size: 16 residues.

The chain links TRBV6-1 to TRBJ1-2; 12 bases map to TRBD1. Germline V gene data show CDR1 as MNHNS and CDR2 as SASEGT. V shed 5 bases and J 5 bases; nucleotides not matched to a gene: 6. This CDR3 comprises 15 residues. The CDR3, as DNA: TGTGCCAGCAGTACGGGACAGGGGGCGAGTTATGGCTACACCTTC. Its translation: CASSTGQGASYGYTF.

This chain links TRBV30 with TRBJ2-7; the match to TRBD2 covers 14 bases. Germline CDR1 GTSNPN, CDR2 SVGIG (reference sequence). V shed 5 bases, J shed 7 bases, and the junction held 7 bases outside the gene matches. The CDR3 contains 14 residues. CDR3 in amino acids: CAWLGLAGVGEQYF. CDR3 nucleotides: TGTGCCTGGCTGGGACTAGCGGGAGTAGGGGAGCAGTACTTC.

The gene calls are TRBV30 and TRBJ1-3; D not certain. The CDR3 contains 12 residues. V lost 3 bases, J lost 8 bases, and 11 bases lay in between. The germline V gene has CDR1 GTSNPN and CDR2 SVGIG (reference sequence). CDR3 loop: CAWSVLGDTIYF. The CDR3 coding sequence is TGTGCCTGGAGCGTTTTGGGAGACACCATATATTTT.

This clone has only one observation. The rearrangement joins TRBV7-8 to TRBJ2-4; D possibly uses TRBD1 or TRBD2 (5 bases each). V was trimmed by 5 bases and J by 4 bases, leaving 12 bases between them. The length of the CDR3 is 14 residues. Germline CDR1 SGHVS, CDR2 FQNEAQ. Here the CDR3 reads CASSEGPKKNIQYF. For the CDR3, the DNA is TGTGCCAGCAGCGAGGGACCGAAGAAAAACATTCAGTACTTC.

This clone was detected a few times. The chain uses TRBV6-6 and TRBJ1-5; 7 nucleotides match TRBD1. The CDR3 extends over 15 amino acids. With 6 bases clipped from V and 6 bases from J, the junction kept 11 bases outside the gene matches. CDR1 is MNHNY, CDR2 SVGAGI, per germline (reference sequence). Here the CDR3 reads CASSSYRGGVQPQHF. The CDR3 nucleotides are TGTGCCAGCAGCTCATACAGGGGAGGTGTTCAGCCCCAGCATTTT.

On this clone itself: In the same sample, other DNA sequences code for this CDR3. Written as DNA, the CDR3 is TGTGCCAGCAGCTTTGGGGGGGGAAGCTCCTACAATGAGCAGTTCTTC. Residues: CASSFGGGSSYNEQFF. The chain is built from TRBV5-4 and TRBJ2-1, with 7 positions matching TRBD2. With V trimmed by 2 bases and J by 0 bases, 5 bases remained unmatched. The CDR3 is 16 residues long. CDR1 SGHNT and CDR2 YYREEE come from the germline V gene (reference sequence).

The gene calls are TRBV6-1 and TRBJ1-2; D uncertain. This CDR3 contains 15 residues. CDR1 is MNHNS, CDR2 SASEGT, per germline. V was trimmed by 0 bases and J by 4 bases, leaving 12 bases between them. The CDR3 spells CASSEALIPGYGYTF. The DNA for the CDR3 is TGTGCCAGCAGTGAAGCTTTGATTCCGGGCTATGGCTACACCTTC.

J is TRBJ1-4 and V is TRBV2, with D perhaps matching TRBD1 (5 bases). The CDR3 sequence is 15 residues long. Trimming removed 3 bases at V and 0 bases at J, with 8 bases between. Germline V gene lookup returns CDR1 SNHLY and CDR2 FYNNEI. The CDR3 coding sequence is TGTGCCAGCAGTGAGGGGCAGGCAACTAATGAAAAACTGTTTTTT. Amino acid sequence: CASSEGQATNEKLFF.

The chain recombines TRBV4-3 with TRBJ2-2; no clear D gene. The CDR3 sequence is 13 residues long. Trimming pared 2 bases from V and 6 bases from J, leaving 7 bases between. The V gene's germline CDR1 is LGHNA and CDR2 YSLEER. DNA for the CDR3: TGCGCCAGCAGCCAACTAGAAGCCGGGGAGCTGTTTTTT. Translation gives CASSQLEAGELFF.

This clone was recorded only once. The CDR3 DNA reads as TGCGCCAGCAGCTTGGATTATAGTAGCAATCAGCCCCAGCATTTT. Protein product: CASSLDYSSNQPQHF. The chain uses TRBV5-1 and TRBJ1-5; D is undetermined. This CDR3 is built from 15 residues. The V gene's germline CDR1 is SGHRS and CDR2 YFSETQ. Deletions cut 0 bases from V and 0 bases from J, with 7 bases between. Together with reference TRBV5-1 and TRBJ1-5, the CDR3 gives the full variable domain: KAGVTQTPRYLIKTRGQQVTLSCSPISGHRSVSWYQQTPGQGLQFLFEYFSETQRNKGNFPGRFSGRQFSNSRSEMNVSTLELGDSALYLCASSLDYSSNQPQHFGDGTRLSIL.

This rearrangement joins TRBV27 to TRBJ2-4; TRBD1 is a possible D gene (5 bases). Trimming shortened V by 6 bases and J by 1 base, and 10 bases separated the two germline ends. The CDR3 has 14 amino acids. CDR1 and CDR2 from the germline V gene are MNHEY and SMNVEV (reference sequence). The CDR3 coding sequence is TGTGCCAGCAGAGGGGAACTGGCCAAAAACATTCAGTACTTC. Amino acids: CASRGELAKNIQYF.

The DNA of the CDR3 is TGCGCCAGCAGCCCCGGGGACAGCGTGGACTATGGCTACACCTTC. Protein: CASSPGDSVDYGYTF. V usage is TRBV5-1 and J usage is TRBJ1-2; 7 bases match TRBD1. CDR1 is SGHRS, CDR2 YFSETQ, per germline. V trimming: 4 bases; J trimming: 3 bases; junction bases outside the gene matches: 9. The CDR3 spans 15 residues.

V usage is TRBV6-5 and J usage is TRBJ2-7, with D possibly being TRBD2 (7 bases). The CDR3 consists of 14 residues. V lost 2 bases to trimming and J lost 6 bases, with 14 bases between them. Germline V gene sequence: CDR1 MNHEY, CDR2 SVGAGI. The CDR3 coding sequence is TGTGCCAGCAGTTACAGGGGGGGACTTCTCGAGCAGTACTTC. Residues: CASSYRGGLLEQYF.

V is TRBV19 and J is TRBJ2-6, with 11 positions matching TRBD1. The CDR3 loop spans 18 amino acids. V was clipped by 5 bases and J by 0 bases; unmatched bases: 6. Germline V lookup: CDR1 LNHDA, CDR2 SQIVND (reference sequence). CDR3 in DNA: TGTGCCAGTAGTCCCGGACAGGGGGCTACCTCTGGGGCCAACGTCCTGACTTTC. Amino acid sequence: CASSPGQGATSGANVLTF. The whole variable domain, filled in from reference TRBV19 and TRBJ2-6, reads DGGITQSPKYLFRKEGQNVTLSCEQNLNHDAMYWYRQDPGQGLRLIYYSQIVNDFQKGDIAEGYSVSREKKESFPLTVTSAQKNPTAFYLCASSPGQGATSGANVLTFGAGSRLTVL.

The chain has TRBV14 and TRBJ2-1, with TRBD2 matching 10 bases. In germline, CDR1 is SGHDN, CDR2 FVKESK. The CDR3 is made up of 16 amino acids. V lost 1 base, J lost 6 bases, and 6 bases stayed unmatched. The CDR3 protein is CASSQGGSGRGNEQFF. In DNA form, the CDR3 reads TGTGCCAGCAGCCAAGGGGGGAGCGGGAGGGGCAATGAGCAGTTCTTC.

This clone was found once. V is TRBV7-2 and J is TRBJ1-4; D is undetermined. The V gene's germline CDR1 is SGHTA and CDR2 FQGNSA. Trimming cost V 1 base and J 5 bases, with 11 bases left between them. The CDR3 length is 15 residues. CDR3 in DNA: TGTGCCAGCAGCTTAGACCGGGCAGCGAATGAAAAACTGTTTTTT. Residues: CASSLDRAANEKLFF.

J is TRBJ2-5 and V is TRBV6-1, with D perhaps assigned TRBD1 or TRBD2 (5 bases each). Trimming removed 4 bases from V and 7 bases from J, with 19 bases in between. Germline-derived CDR1 and CDR2 are MNHNS and SASEGT. This CDR3 region has 15 residues. The CDR3 loop reads CASSVEGLDLGTQYF. CDR3 bases: TGTGCCAGCAGTGTCGAGGGGCTAGATCTAGGGACCCAGTACTTC.

The rearrangement links TRBV11-2 to TRBJ2-4; TRBD2 matches 12 bases. The CDR3 extends over 19 amino acids. CDR1 and CDR2 from the germline V gene are SGHAT and FQNNGV. V dropped 4 bases and J dropped 3; count of bases not matched to a gene: 13. In DNA, the CDR3 is TGTGCCAGCAGCTCCGACTCTAGCGGGAGGGCTGCGGGCAAAAACATTCAGTACTTC. Amino acid sequence: CASSSDSSGRAAGKNIQYF.

CDR3 in amino acids: CASSGQGASGANVLTF. The CDR3 region has the DNA TGTGCCAGCAGTGGACAGGGGGCGTCAGGGGCCAACGTCCTGACTTTC. The genes are TRBV6-4 and TRBJ2-6, with TRBD1 matching 10 bases. The CDR3 length is 16 residues. Germline CDR1 MRHNA, CDR2 SNTAGT. V was clipped by 4 bases and J by 4 bases; unmatched bases: 4.

The rearrangement links TRBV7-2 to TRBJ2-3; D is undetermined. This CDR3 comprises 13 residues. Germline-derived CDR1 and CDR2 are SGHTA and FQGNSA. V dropped 1 base and J dropped 6 bases, with 8 bases sitting between them. Here the CDR3 reads CASSLVHMDTQYF. The DNA of the CDR3 is TGTGCCAGCAGCTTAGTTCATATGGATACGCAGTATTTT.

The chain joins TRBV5-1 to TRBJ1-3; a possible D gene is TRBD1 (6 bases). Per germline, CDR1 SGHRS and CDR2 YFSETQ. Trimming pared 0 bases from V and 4 bases from J, leaving 23 bases between. The CDR3 extends over 19 amino acids. The CDR3 protein is CASSLGGAWDTAGGNTIYF. CDR3 bases: TGCGCCAGCAGCTTGGGCGGTGCGTGGGACACTGCCGGGGGAAACACCATATATTTT.